A selection of T cell receptor beta chains follows, all from one sample in a study of regulatory T cells in long-lasting Graves disease. TCRdb reanalysed the multiplex PCR reads using MiXCR and keeps one entry per CDR3 protein. The data show roughly 360,000 distinct CDR3 sequences, 12% seen once. The same data also went into a second study, on T cells in Graves' hyperthyroidism and ophthalmopathy.

This material consisted of peripheral blood mononuclear cells (PBMCs), taken at new diagnosis, from a patient treated with antithyroid drugs. These receptors were taken from a woman between 18 and 29 years old with Graves disease. The CDR3 runs from the conserved cysteine through the conserved F or W. Fields, in order: clone size, V gene, J gene, D gene, CDR3 protein, CDR3 DNA. The D gene is left open where the match is weak. Expanded clones are given a class, and other clones once, few, many or no size at all.

>-|TRBV15|TRBJ2-7|-
CATSRDKGRYYEQYF
TGTGCCACCAGCAGAGATAAAGGACGGTACTACGAGCAGTACTTC
>few|TRBV27|TRBJ1-5|-
CASSYRANQPQHF
TGTGCCAGCAGTTACAGGGCCAATCAGCCCCAGCATTTT
>many|TRBV28|TRBJ2-7|-
CAGQSGSSYEQYF
TGTGCCGGTCAAAGCGGAAGCTCCTACGAGCAGTACTTC
>few|TRBV4-1|TRBJ2-5|-
CASSQGRGILQETQYF
TGCGCCAGCAGCCAAGGCCGGGGGATACTCCAAGAGACCCAGTACTTC
>many|TRBV2|TRBJ2-7|TRBD1
CASSSPDRGEQYF
TGTGCCAGCAGTTCGCCGGACAGGGGAGAGCAGTACTTC
>many|TRBV12-3/TRBV12-4|TRBJ1-1|-
CASSFDPAEAFF
TGTGCCAGCAGTTTCGATCCGGCTGAAGCTTTCTTT
>many|TRBV7-3|TRBJ1-3|-
CASSLSGASTGNTIYF
TGTGCCAGCAGCTTATCGGGGGCGTCTACTGGAAACACCATATATTTT
>many|TRBV27|TRBJ2-6|-
CASSPIRASGANVLTF
TGTGCCAGCAGCCCGATTCGGGCTTCTGGGGCCAACGTCCTGACTTTC
>many|TRBV11-2|TRBJ2-5|-
CASSPRGRGTQETQYF
TGTGCCAGCAGCCCTCGGGGGCGGGGGACCCAAGAGACCCAGTACTTC
>few|TRBV9|TRBJ2-3|TRBD2
CASSVRTSADTQYF
TGTGCCAGCAGCGTTCGGACTAGCGCAGATACGCAGTATTTT
>many|TRBV12-3/TRBV12-4|TRBJ1-2|-
CASSPAGSGGYGYTF
TGTGCCAGCAGCCCGGCGGGGTCGGGAGGGTATGGCTACACCTTC
>many|TRBV5-5|TRBJ2-7|TRBD2
CASSSLAGVDYEQYF
TGTGCCAGCAGCTCACTAGCGGGTGTCGACTACGAGCAGTACTTC
>many|TRBV5-1|TRBJ2-5|-
CASRIRDQETQYF
TGCGCCAGCAGAATCCGTGATCAAGAGACCCAGTACTTC
>many|TRBV6-1|TRBJ2-1|TRBD2
CATAMGLARNNEQFF
TGTGCCACTGCAATGGGACTAGCGAGGAACAATGAGCAGTTCTTC
>few|TRBV6-5|TRBJ2-7|TRBD2
CASSYSSREGLFEQYF
TGTGCCAGCAGTTACTCGTCCCGGGAGGGCCTGTTTGAGCAGTACTTC
>many|TRBV9|TRBJ2-2|-
CASSVGDSLNTGELFF
TGTGCCAGCAGCGTAGGAGACAGTCTTAACACCGGGGAGCTGTTTTTT
>many|TRBV28|TRBJ1-5|-
CASSFGGGVSNQPQHF
TGTGCCAGCAGTTTCGGGGGAGGGGTGAGCAATCAGCCCCAGCATTTT
>many|TRBV12-3/TRBV12-4|TRBJ1-1|-
CASSLAGGTANTEAFF
TGTGCCAGCAGTTTAGCCGGCGGCACAGCGAACACTGAAGCTTTCTTT
>many|TRBV5-4|TRBJ1-1|-
CASSLVTGQRAFF
TGTGCCAGCAGCTTGGTAACAGGGCAGCGGGCTTTCTTT
>many|TRBV7-2|TRBJ1-1|-
CASSLVGVPEAFF
TGTGCCAGCAGCTTAGTCGGGGTTCCTGAAGCTTTCTTT
>many|TRBV28|TRBJ2-7|TRBD2
CASSLLAWPQLRREGQSLYEQYF
TGTGCCAGCAGTTTATTGGCCTGGCCCCAACTTCGGCGGGAGGGCCAAAGCCTCTACGAGCAGTACTTC
>many|TRBV12-3/TRBV12-4|TRBJ1-5|TRBD1
CASSLPRQGIDNYQPQHF
TGTGCCAGCAGTTTACCCCGACAGGGAATTGACAATTATCAGCCCCAGCATTTT
>many|TRBV2|TRBJ2-1|-
CASTPRETQFF
TGTGCCAGCACCCCTCGGGAAACCCAGTTCTTC
>-|TRBV27|TRBJ1-3|TRBD1
CASSEVGQFSGNTIYF
TGTGCCAGCAGTGAGGTGGGACAGTTCTCTGGAAACACCATATATTTT
>many|TRBV7-2|TRBJ2-1|TRBD2
CASSLEPGLAGELSF
TGTGCCAGCAGCTTAGAACCGGGACTAGCGGGAGAGCTATCCTTC
>-|TRBV29-1|TRBJ1-1|-
CSGQGDVTEAFF
TGCAGCGGGCAGGGAGACGTCACTGAAGCTTTCTTT
>many|TRBV7-9|TRBJ2-7|-
CASNPLTGEQYF
TGTGCCAGCAACCCCCTCACAGGGGAGCAGTACTTC
>many|TRBV7-2|TRBJ1-1|-
CASSFYQGGTEAFF
TGTGCCAGCAGCTTTTATCAGGGTGGCACTGAAGCTTTCTTT
>few|TRBV5-1|TRBJ2-2|-
CASSLEGLGELFF
TGCGCCAGCAGCTTGGAAGGGCTCGGGGAGCTGTTTTTT
>-|TRBV12-3/TRBV12-4|TRBJ2-2|TRBD1
CASTFRTGSGELFF
TGTGCCAGCACCTTTCGGACAGGGTCCGGGGAGCTGTTTTTT
>many|TRBV25-1|TRBJ1-1|-
CASSAETTLNVEAFF
TGTGCCAGCAGTGCAGAGACAACCCTGAACGTTGAAGCTTTCTTT
>many|TRBV28|TRBJ2-7|-
CASSLSFRGRDEQYF
TGTGCCAGCAGTTTATCGTTCAGGGGCAGGGACGAGCAGTACTTC
>many|TRBV20-1|TRBJ2-1|-
CSASVYGDGNYNEQFF
TGCAGTGCTAGTGTTTACGGGGATGGGAATTACAATGAGCAGTTCTTC
>many|TRBV3-1|TRBJ2-1|TRBD1
CASSRTGEGNEQFF
TGTGCCAGCAGCCGTACAGGGGAAGGAAATGAGCAGTTCTTC
>-|TRBV2|TRBJ1-2|-
CASSETRTGSFYGYTF
TGTGCCAGCAGTGAAACCCGCACCGGGTCGTTTTATGGCTACACCTTC
>many|TRBV27|TRBJ2-7|TRBD2
CASRVAGGPAYEQYF
TGTGCCAGCAGGGTAGCGGGAGGCCCTGCCTACGAGCAGTACTTC
>many|TRBV12-3/TRBV12-4|TRBJ1-5|TRBD1
CASSTGTVRLQPQHF
TGTGCCAGCAGTACAGGGACAGTCCGTCTCCAGCCCCAGCATTTT
>many|TRBV3-1|TRBJ1-1|TRBD1
CASSQWDSLNTEAFF
TGTGCCAGCAGCCAATGGGACAGTCTAAACACTGAAGCTTTCTTT
>many|TRBV6-1|TRBJ1-5|-
CATDGGYSNQPQHF
TGTGCCACGGACGGAGGGTATAGCAATCAGCCCCAGCATTTT
>once|TRBV5-4|TRBJ1-1|-
CASSPAGHSKLEAFF
TGTGCCAGCAGCCCCGCCGGTCACAGTAAGCTCGAAGCTTTCTTT
>few|TRBV12-3/TRBV12-4|TRBJ2-5|-
CASSFGTLERSQYF
TGTGCCAGCAGTTTCGGGACTCTTGAGAGATCCCAGTACTTC
>few|TRBV18|TRBJ2-7|-
CASSLEGSPYEQYF
TGTGCCAGCTCACTTGAGGGGAGTCCCTACGAGCAGTACTTC
>few|TRBV27|TRBJ2-1|-
CASTMGTNSYNEQFF
TGTGCCAGCACCATGGGGACAAACTCCTACAATGAGCAGTTCTTC
>-|TRBV19|TRBJ1-2|TRBD1
CASSESGTGGNYGYTF
TGTGCCAGTAGTGAATCCGGGACAGGGGGCAACTATGGCTACACCTTC
>many|TRBV6-5|TRBJ1-5|-
CASSFPDWGGGIVGNQPQHF
TGTGCCAGCAGTTTCCCGGACTGGGGAGGGGGAATTGTCGGCAATCAGCCCCAGCATTTT
>many|TRBV7-7|TRBJ2-3|TRBD1
CASSFRDRATDTQYF
TGTGCTAGCAGCTTCCGGGACAGAGCCACAGATACGCAGTATTTT
>many|TRBV6-5|TRBJ2-5|TRBD1
CASSYNRGTAYQETQYF
TGTGCCAGCAGTTACAACAGGGGGACAGCGTACCAAGAGACCCAGTACTTC
>-|TRBV7-8|TRBJ2-2|-
CASSLGRGPRGAGELFF
TGTGCCAGCAGCTTAGGGCGGGGACCAAGAGGGGCCGGGGAGCTGTTTTTT